The 25 T cell receptor beta chains below come from one sample, sequenced in a study of graft-versus-host responses after intestinal transplantation. Profiling relied on immunoSEQ multiplex PCR, and the TCRdb table lists in-frame clones only, not all of them. The sample shows around 100,000 clones, around 94% of them seen only once. Their antigens are not known. The source material was unstimulated CD8+ T cells sorted from spleen or lymph node cells, sampled before transplant. Receptors were obtained from a human donor who was the organ donor for an intestinal transplant.

The rearrangement uses TRBV4-1 and TRBJ2-3; 9 nucleotides agree with TRBD2. This CDR3 has 16 residues. J was trimmed by 1 base and V by 2 bases; bases with no gene match: 4. Germline assignment: CDR1 MGHRA and CDR2 YSYEKL. CDR3 loop: CASSQKRLAGTDTQYF. CDR3 DNA: TGCGCCAGCAGCCAAAAAAGACTAGCGGGCACAGATACGCAGTATTTT.

V usage is TRBV14 and J usage is TRBJ2-7, with 7 bases identical to TRBD2. The V and J ends lost 1 base and 6 bases, in that order; junction bases with no gene match: 6. CDR3 length: 14 residues. Germline values: CDR1 SGHDN, CDR2 FVKESK. CDR3 DNA sequence: TGTGCCAGCAGCCAAGGCGGGAGTGATGCCGAGCAGTACTTC. It yields the protein CASSQGGSDAEQYF.

The chain employs TRBV30 and TRBJ2-2; D is perhaps TRBD2 (6 bases). CDR3 length equals 16 residues. Germline V lookup: CDR1 GTSNPN, CDR2 SVGIG (reference sequence). V was clipped by 0 bases and J by 0 bases, with 11 bases between them. The CDR3 region is CAWSVGSGANTGELFF. The CDR3 DNA sequence: TGTGCCTGGAGTGTGGGTAGCGGAGCGAACACCGGGGAGCTGTTTTTT.

V gene TRBV15 combines with J gene TRBJ2-7, with TRBD2 identical over 7 bases. The trim removed 5 bases at V and 0 bases at J, leaving 4 bases unmatched. Germline lookup yields CDR1 LNHNV and CDR2 YYDKDF (reference sequence). The CDR3 runs 14 residues. CDR3: CATSPTSASYEQYF. The DNA for the CDR3 is TGTGCCACCAGCCCTACTAGCGCCTCCTACGAGCAGTACTTC.

CDR3 sequence (DNA): TGCGCCAGCAGCCTCTGGGACGGACACAATGAGCAGTTCTTC. This sequence encodes CASSLWDGHNEQFF. The chain joins TRBV5-1 to TRBJ2-1; tentatively, D is TRBD1 or TRBD2 (5 bases each). The germline V gene has CDR1 SGHRS and CDR2 YFSETQ. The length of the CDR3 is 14 residues. Trimming took 4 bases from V and 5 from J, leaving 13 bases between them.

V gene TRBV27 combines with J gene TRBJ2-7, with unresolved D. V shed 2 bases and J shed 4 bases, with 9 bases lying between them. Germline V lookup: CDR1 MNHEY, CDR2 SMNVEV (reference sequence). This CDR3 is 13 amino acids long. The CDR3 sequence: CASSLRAGYEQYF. The DNA for the CDR3 is TGTGCCAGCAGTTTACGAGCCGGGTACGAGCAGTACTTC.

The chain is built from TRBV5-4 and TRBJ2-7; D perhaps matches TRBD2 (6 bases). V was trimmed by 4 bases and J by 6 bases, leaving 14 bases between them. Germline V CDR1 and CDR2: SGHNT, YYREEE (reference sequence). This CDR3 has 13 residues. The CDR3 coding sequence is TGTGCCAGCAGCGCACGTGGGGGGTTCGAGCAGTACTTC. It codes for CASSARGGFEQYF.

A word on this clone: Other DNA sequences in this sample translate to the same CDR3. The chain couples TRBV20-1 to TRBJ1-2; D might be TRBD1 (5 bases). The germline CDR1 and CDR2 sequences are DFQATT and SNEGSKA (reference sequence). CDR3 size: 11 residues. The CDR3 bases are TGCACCACCAAAGACTCAGGGAGCGGCACCTTC. Its translation: CTTKDSGSGTF.

The V and J genes are TRBV4-1 and TRBJ2-3; 7 nucleotides match TRBD2. CDR1 is MGHRA, CDR2 YSYEKL, per germline. With V trimmed by 0 bases and J by 4 bases, 4 bases remained unmatched. The CDR3 length is 15 residues. CDR3 in amino acids: CASSQEGGSPDTQYF. The CDR3 nucleotides are TGCGCCAGCAGCCAAGAGGGGGGGAGCCCAGATACGCAGTATTTT.

This clone was picked up one time. V usage is TRBV6-5 and J usage is TRBJ1-1, with D tentatively TRBD1 (5 bases). V was pared by 2 bases and J by 2 bases, with 9 bases between. CDR1 and CDR2 (germline): MNHEY, SVGAGI. CDR3 length equals 14 residues. CDR3 sequence: CASSYVGDNTEAFF. In DNA form, the CDR3 reads TGTGCCAGCAGTTACGTGGGGGACAACACTGAAGCTTTCTTT.

The genes are TRBV11-2 and TRBJ2-3; 8 nucleotides agree with TRBD2. Germline V CDR1 and CDR2: SGHAT, FQNNGV. The CDR3 spans 16 residues. V was clipped by 4 bases and J by 2 bases; unmatched bases: 8. This chain's CDR3 is CASSYGAGGPTDTQYF. CDR3 DNA: TGTGCCAGCAGCTACGGGGCGGGAGGACCCACAGATACGCAGTATTTT.

This clone came up once. This chain uses TRBV5-6 with TRBJ2-1, with unresolved D. Germline loops: CDR1 SGHDT, CDR2 YYEEEE. The CDR3 loop spans 12 amino acids. The V end lost 4 bases, the J end lost 3 bases, and 5 bases lay between the germline ends. In DNA, the CDR3 is TGTGCCAGCAGCCTTCTCTACAATGAGCAGTTCTTC. Protein sequence: CASSLLYNEQFF.

This chain connects TRBV2 to TRBJ2-7; D is uncertain. The CDR3 runs 15 residues. Germline assignment: CDR1 SNHLY and CDR2 FYNNEI. V lost 0 bases, J lost 2 bases, and 11 bases lay in between. DNA of the CDR3: TGTGCCAGCAGTGAAGCGCCTGATCCTACCTACGAGCAGTACTTC. Translating it yields CASSEAPDPTYEQYF.

This rearrangement joins TRBV9 to TRBJ2-7, with TRBD2 matching 8 bases. In germline, CDR1 is SGDLS, CDR2 YYNGEE. V gave up 0 bases and J gave up 4 bases; unmatched junction bases: 6. The CDR3 has 15 amino acids. The CDR3 DNA is TGTGCCAGCAGCGTAGAGGCTAGCGGGTTATACGAGCAGTACTTC. Residues: CASSVEASGLYEQYF.

V usage is TRBV28 and J usage is TRBJ2-1; the match to TRBD1 covers 9 bases. The ends lost 3 bases at V and 8 bases at J; junction bases unmatched: 23. The CDR3 is 20 residues long. In germline, CDR1 is MDHEN, CDR2 SYDVKM. The CDR3 DNA follows: TGTGCCAGCAGTTTCCCCTCGGGACAGGGATCTATCAGCGGTGACCATGAGCAGTTCTTC. Protein product: CASSFPSGQGSISGDHEQFF. Looking up the rest from reference TRBV28 and TRBJ2-1 gives the full variable domain: DVKVTQSSRYLVKRTGEKVFLECVQDMDHENMFWYRQDPGLGLRLIYFSYDVKMKEKGDIPEGYSVSREKKERFSLILESASTNQTSMYLCASSFPSGQGSISGDHEQFFGPGTRLTVL.

This clone was observed once. This rearrangement joins TRBV10-3 to TRBJ1-4, with 7 bases matching TRBD1. Germline V gene lookup returns CDR1 ENHRY and CDR2 SYGVKD. The CDR3 loop spans 14 amino acids. V was pared by 0 bases and J by 8 bases, with 3 bases of the junction left unmatched. The CDR3 loop is CAISESGQTEKLFF. The CDR3 coding sequence is TGTGCCATCAGTGAGTCGGGACAGACGGAAAAACTGTTTTTT.

The chain has TRBV7-8 and TRBJ2-1; no definite D call. Trimming took off 5 bases at V and 8 bases at J, with 10 bases between the two ends. The CDR3 length is 12 residues. Germline V gene sequence: CDR1 SGHVS, CDR2 FQNEAQ. CDR3 sequence: CASSPTGYEQFF. CDR3 bases: TGTGCCAGCAGCCCCACCGGCTATGAGCAGTTCTTC.

The CDR3 nucleotides read TGTGCCAGCAGCTTAGTACAGGGTGAGGACACCGGGGAGCTGTTTTTT. Its protein product is CASSLVQGEDTGELFF. The V and J genes are TRBV7-8 and TRBJ2-2, with D perhaps matching TRBD1 (6 bases). Germline CDR1 is SGHVS and CDR2 is FQNEAQ. With 1 base removed from V and 3 bases from J, the gap between germline ends came to 12 bases. CDR3 length: 16 amino acids.

The chain carries TRBV6-1 and TRBJ1-4; D may be TRBD1 (5 bases). Germline CDR1 is MNHNS and CDR2 is SASEGT. With 4 bases removed from V and 6 bases from J, the gap between germline ends came to 18 bases. The CDR3 length is 16 residues. In DNA form, the CDR3 reads TGTGCCAGCAGTGGAGGGGAGGGGCCCGAGGATGAAAAACTGTTTTTT. Protein product: CASSGGEGPEDEKLFF.

The chain uses TRBV19 and TRBJ2-6; 9 positions match TRBD1. CDR3 length equals 19 residues. After removal of 7 bases from V and 0 bases from J, the junction contained 13 bases not matched to a gene. The germline V gene encodes CDR1 LNHDA and CDR2 SQIVND (reference sequence). CDR3 sequence (DNA): TGTGCCAGTAACGAAGGCCCCGGGACAGGGCTCTCTGGGGCCAACGTCCTGACTTTC. Encoded protein: CASNEGPGTGLSGANVLTF.

The chain carries TRBV9 and TRBJ2-3, with a weak D call TRBD2 (6 bases). The ends were cut back, 3 bases at V and 4 bases at J, with 15 bases in the middle. This CDR3 comprises 15 residues. The germline V gene has CDR1 SGDLS and CDR2 YYNGEE. In DNA, the CDR3 is TGTGCCAGCAGCGGTGCGGGACGACCGGCAGATACGCAGTATTTT. Translating gives CASSGAGRPADTQYF.

This clone is a singleton in its sample. The J gene is TRBJ2-2, the V gene TRBV6-5; TRBD2 might be the D (5 bases). The CDR3 spans 16 residues. From germline, CDR1 is MNHEY and CDR2 SVGAGI. V was cut by 0 bases and J by 2 bases, with 10 bases left in between. The CDR3 loop reads CASSYSSSRNTGELFF. The CDR3 region has the DNA TGTGCCAGCAGTTACTCGTCTAGCCGAAACACCGGGGAGCTGTTTTTT.

In this sample, this clone turned up once. The chain has TRBV19 and TRBJ2-3, with 9 bases that match TRBD2. In germline, CDR1 is LNHDA, CDR2 SQIVND (reference sequence). The CDR3 extends over 16 amino acids. The V segment lost 5 bases and the J segment 3 bases; nucleotides outside the gene matches: 9. DNA for the CDR3: TGTGCCAGTAGTCCCTATAGCGGGAGTTTAACAGATACGCAGTATTTT. Protein sequence: CASSPYSGSLTDTQYF.

This clone has more than one count but fewer than ten. The chain carries TRBV19 and TRBJ1-3; D ambiguous. Trimming pared 6 bases from V and 3 bases from J, leaving 12 bases between. Germline lookup yields CDR1 LNHDA and CDR2 SQIVND (reference sequence). This CDR3 spans 14 amino acids. The DNA for the CDR3 is TGTGCCAGTAGCAGCGGGGAAATTGGAAACACCATATATTTT. Encoded protein: CASSSGEIGNTIYF.

The chain combines TRBV4-1 with TRBJ2-7; D is tentatively TRBD1 or TRBD2 (5 bases each). There are 14 residues in the CDR3. Germline-derived CDR1 and CDR2 are MGHRA and YSYEKL. V dropped 3 bases and J dropped 3 bases, with 12 bases sitting between them. CDR3 amino acids: CASSQDRDGYEQYF. The CDR3 nucleotides are TGCGCCAGCAGCCAGGATCGGGACGGCTACGAGCAGTACTTC.